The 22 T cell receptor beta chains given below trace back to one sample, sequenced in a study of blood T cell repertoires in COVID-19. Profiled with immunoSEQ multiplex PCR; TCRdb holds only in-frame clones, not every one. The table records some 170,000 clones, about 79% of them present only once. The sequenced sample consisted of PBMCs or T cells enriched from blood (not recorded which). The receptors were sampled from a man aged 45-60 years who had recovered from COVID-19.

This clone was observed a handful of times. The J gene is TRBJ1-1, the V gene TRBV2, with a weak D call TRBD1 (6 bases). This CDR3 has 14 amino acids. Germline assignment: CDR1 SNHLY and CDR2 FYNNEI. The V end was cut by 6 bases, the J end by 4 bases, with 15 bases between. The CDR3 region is CASRRTVVGTEAFF. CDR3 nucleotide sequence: TGTGCCAGCAGGCGGACAGTGGTCGGCACTGAAGCTTTCTTT.

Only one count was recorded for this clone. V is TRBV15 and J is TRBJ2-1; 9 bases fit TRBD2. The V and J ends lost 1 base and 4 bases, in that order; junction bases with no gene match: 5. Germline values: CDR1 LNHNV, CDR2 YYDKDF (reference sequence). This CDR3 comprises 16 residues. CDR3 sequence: CATSRGDSGGYNEQFF. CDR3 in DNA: TGTGCCACCAGCAGAGGCGATAGCGGGGGATACAATGAGCAGTTCTTC.

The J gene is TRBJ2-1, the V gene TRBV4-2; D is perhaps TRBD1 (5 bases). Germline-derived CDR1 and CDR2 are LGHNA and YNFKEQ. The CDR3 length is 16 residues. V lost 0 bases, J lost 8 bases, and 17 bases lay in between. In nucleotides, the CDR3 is TGTGCCAGCAGCCAAGAAAGAAACAGGTTGGGCGATGAGCAGTTCTTC. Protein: CASSQERNRLGDEQFF.

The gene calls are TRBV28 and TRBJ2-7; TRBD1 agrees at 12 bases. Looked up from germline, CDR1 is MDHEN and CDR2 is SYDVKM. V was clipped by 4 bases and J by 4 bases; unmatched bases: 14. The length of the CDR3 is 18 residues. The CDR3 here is CASSSYPYLGQGAYEQYF. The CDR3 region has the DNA TGTGCCAGCAGTTCCTACCCGTACTTGGGACAGGGGGCGTACGAGCAGTACTTC.

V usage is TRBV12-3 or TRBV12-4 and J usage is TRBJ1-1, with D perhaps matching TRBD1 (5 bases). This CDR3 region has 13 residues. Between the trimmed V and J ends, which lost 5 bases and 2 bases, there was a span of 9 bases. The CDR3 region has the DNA TGTGCCAGCAGTAGGACACTTAACACTGAAGCTTTCTTT. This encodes CASSRTLNTEAFF.

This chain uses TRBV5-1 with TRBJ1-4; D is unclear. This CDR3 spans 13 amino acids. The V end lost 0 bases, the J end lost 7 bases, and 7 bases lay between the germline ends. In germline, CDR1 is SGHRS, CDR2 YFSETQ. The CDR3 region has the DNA TGCGCCAGCAGCTTGGGCCGGGGTGAAAAACTGTTTTTT. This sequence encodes CASSLGRGEKLFF.

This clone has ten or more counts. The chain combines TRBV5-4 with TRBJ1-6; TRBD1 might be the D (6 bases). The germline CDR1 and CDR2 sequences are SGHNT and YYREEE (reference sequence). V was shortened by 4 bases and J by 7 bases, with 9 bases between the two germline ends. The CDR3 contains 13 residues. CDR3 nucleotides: TGTGCCAGCAGCCGGGACACCAATTCACCCCTCCACTTT. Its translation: CASSRDTNSPLHF.

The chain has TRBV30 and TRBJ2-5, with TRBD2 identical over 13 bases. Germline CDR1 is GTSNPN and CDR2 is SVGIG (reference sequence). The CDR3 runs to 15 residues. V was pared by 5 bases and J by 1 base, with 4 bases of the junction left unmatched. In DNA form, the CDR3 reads TGTGCCTGGCAGGGACTAGCGGGGTTCCAAGAGACCCAGTACTTC. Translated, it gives CAWQGLAGFQETQYF.

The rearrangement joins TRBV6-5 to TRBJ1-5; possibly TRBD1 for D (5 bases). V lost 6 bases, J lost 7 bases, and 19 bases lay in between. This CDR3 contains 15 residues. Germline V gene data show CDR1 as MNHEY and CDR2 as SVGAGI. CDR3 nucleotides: TGTGCCAGCAGGGCTGGCGGGACTTCCTCACAGCCCCAGCATTTT. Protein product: CASRAGGTSSQPQHF.

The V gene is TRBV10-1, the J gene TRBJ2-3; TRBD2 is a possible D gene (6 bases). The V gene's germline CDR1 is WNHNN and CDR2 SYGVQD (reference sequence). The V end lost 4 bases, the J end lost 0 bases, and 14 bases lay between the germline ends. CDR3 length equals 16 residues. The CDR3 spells CASSALRGSSTDTQYF. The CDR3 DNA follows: TGCGCCAGCAGTGCTCTTCGGGGGAGCAGCACAGATACGCAGTATTTT.

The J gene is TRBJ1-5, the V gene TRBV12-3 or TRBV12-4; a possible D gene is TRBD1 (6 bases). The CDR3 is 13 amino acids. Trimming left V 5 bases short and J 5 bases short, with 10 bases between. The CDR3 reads CASSHGQHQPQHF. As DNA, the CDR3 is TGTGCCAGCAGTCACGGACAGCATCAGCCCCAGCATTTT.

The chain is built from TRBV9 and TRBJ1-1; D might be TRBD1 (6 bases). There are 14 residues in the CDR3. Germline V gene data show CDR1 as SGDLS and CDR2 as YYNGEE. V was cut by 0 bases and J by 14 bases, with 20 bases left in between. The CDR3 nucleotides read TGTGCCAGCAGCGTAGCGGCAGGGGTGTATCCTTTCTTCTTT. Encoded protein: CASSVAAGVYPFFF.

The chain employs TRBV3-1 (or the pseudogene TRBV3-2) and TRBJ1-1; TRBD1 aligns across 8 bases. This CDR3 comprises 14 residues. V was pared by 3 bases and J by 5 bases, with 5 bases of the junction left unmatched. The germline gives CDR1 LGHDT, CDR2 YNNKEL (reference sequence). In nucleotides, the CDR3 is TGTGCCAGCAGCCACTTGGACAGGGAAACTGAAGCTTTCTTT. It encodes CASSHLDRETEAFF.

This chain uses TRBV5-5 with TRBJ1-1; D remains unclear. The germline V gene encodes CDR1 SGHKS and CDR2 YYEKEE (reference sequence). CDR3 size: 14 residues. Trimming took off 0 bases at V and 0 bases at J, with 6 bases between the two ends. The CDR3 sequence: CASSLVVMNTEAFF. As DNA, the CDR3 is TGTGCCAGCAGCTTGGTTGTTATGAACACTGAAGCTTTCTTT.

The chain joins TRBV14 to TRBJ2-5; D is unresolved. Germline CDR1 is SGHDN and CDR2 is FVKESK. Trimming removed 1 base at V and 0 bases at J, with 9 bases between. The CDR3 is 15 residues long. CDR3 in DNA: TGTGCCAGCAGCCAAGGAGACACCGACCAAGAGACCCAGTACTTC. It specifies CASSQGDTDQETQYF.

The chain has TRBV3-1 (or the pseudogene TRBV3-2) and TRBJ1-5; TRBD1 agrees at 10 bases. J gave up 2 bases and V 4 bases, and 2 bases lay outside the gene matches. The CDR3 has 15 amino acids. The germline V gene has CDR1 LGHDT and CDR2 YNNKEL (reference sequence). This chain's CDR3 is CASSPTGGGNQPQHF. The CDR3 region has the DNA TGTGCCAGCAGCCCGACAGGGGGCGGCAATCAGCCCCAGCATTTT.

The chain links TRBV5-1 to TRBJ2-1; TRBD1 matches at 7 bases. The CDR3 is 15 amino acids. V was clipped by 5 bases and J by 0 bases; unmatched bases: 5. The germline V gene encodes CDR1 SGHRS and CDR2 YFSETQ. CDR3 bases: TGCGCCAGCAGTTTCTCAGGGGGCTCCTACAATGAGCAGTTCTTC. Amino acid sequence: CASSFSGGSYNEQFF.

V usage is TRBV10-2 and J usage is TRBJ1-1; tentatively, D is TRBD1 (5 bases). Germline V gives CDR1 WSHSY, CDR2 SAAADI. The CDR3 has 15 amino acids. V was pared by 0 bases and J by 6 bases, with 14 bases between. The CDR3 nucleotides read TGCGCCAGCAGTGAGTCCGCCGCCAGGGCCTCTGAAGCTTTCTTT. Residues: CASSESAARASEAFF.

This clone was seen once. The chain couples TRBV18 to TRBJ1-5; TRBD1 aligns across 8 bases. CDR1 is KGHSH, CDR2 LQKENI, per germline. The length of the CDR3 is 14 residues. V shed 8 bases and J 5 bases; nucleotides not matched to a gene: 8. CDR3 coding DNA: TGTGCCAGCAATGAGCAGGGGGCCTATCAGCCCCAGCATTTT. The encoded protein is CASNEQGAYQPQHF.

The CDR3 DNA reads TGTGCCAGCAGCCCCCCCGGACAGGGTGGCTCTGGGGCCAACGTCCTGACTTTC. This sequence encodes CASSPPGQGGSGANVLTF. V usage is TRBV7-9 and J usage is TRBJ2-6; TRBD1 matches 8 bases. This CDR3 contains 18 residues. The germline CDR1 and CDR2 sequences are SEHNR and FQNEAQ (reference sequence). With 5 bases clipped from V and 0 bases from J, the junction kept 9 bases outside the gene matches.

CDR3 residues: CAISEAGSTDTQYF. The CDR3 DNA sequence: TGTGCCATCAGTGAGGCAGGGAGCACAGATACGCAGTATTTT. The V and J genes are TRBV10-3 and TRBJ2-3; a possible D gene is TRBD1 (5 bases). The ends were cut back, 2 bases at V and 0 bases at J, with 6 bases in the middle. The germline V gene encodes CDR1 ENHRY and CDR2 SYGVKD. CDR3 length equals 14 residues.

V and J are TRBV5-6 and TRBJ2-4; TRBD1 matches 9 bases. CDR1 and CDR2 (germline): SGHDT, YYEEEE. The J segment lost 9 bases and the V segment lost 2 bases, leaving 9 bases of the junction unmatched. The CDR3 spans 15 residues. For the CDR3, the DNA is TGTGCCAGCAGCTTCACCGGGACAGGGAGCGGCATTCAGTACTTC. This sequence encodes CASSFTGTGSGIQYF.